This TCR beta chain was identified during a study of OX40 agonist ivuxolimab in advanced cancers. This CDR3 comprises 15 residues. Sequencing used immunoSEQ multiplex PCR; TCRdb keeps in-frame clones, though not all of them. Among nearly 35,000 clones listed, 92% were seen once. The sample consisted of CD4+ or CD8+ T cells sorted from blood, taken in a trial of the OX40 agonist ivuxolimab. V gene TRBV21-1 combines with J gene TRBJ2-2; the table's D call, TRBD1, has no DNA check behind it. TRBV21-1 is shown as a pseudogene. This receptor was obtained from an adult with an advanced solid tumor such as melanoma, head and neck, liver or kidney cancer. In nucleotides, the CDR3 is TGTGCCAGCAGGATGGCAGTATCGAACACCGGGGAGCTGTTTTTT. Translating gives CASRMAVSNTGELFF.